Listed below are T cell receptor beta chains from one sample, sequenced in a study of blood T cell repertoires in COVID-19. Assay: immunoSEQ multiplex PCR; the TCRdb copy retains only in-frame clones and omits some. The repertoire holds about 190,000 clones, about 85% seen once, with around 19% in the top ten. The sequencing input was peripheral blood. Receptor source: a human donor in a cohort sampled during active COVID-19. Both conserved end residues are part of each CDR3. Each record gives: J gene, D gene, V gene, clone size, CDR3 DNA, CDR3 protein. A D gene is named only where the DNA matches it firmly. Rows may omit the clone size; those that give it use once, few, many or a size class.

J: TRBJ2-1; D: TRBD2; V: TRBV6-2/TRBV6-3; size: -; DNA: TGTGCCAGCAGTCATAGCGGGGGCTCCTACAATGAGCAGTTCTTC; CDR3: CASSHSGGSYNEQFF
J: TRBJ2-5; D: -; V: TRBV5-1; size: once; DNA: TGCGCCACGGGGACAAACGCCGCAGAGACCCAGTACTTC; CDR3: CATGTNAAETQYF
J: TRBJ2-3; D: TRBD2; V: TRBV6-5; size: -; DNA: TGTGCCAGCAGTTACTCGACTAGCGGCACGGATACGCAGTATTTT; CDR3: CASSYSTSGTDTQYF
J: TRBJ2-1; D: -; V: TRBV11-2; size: -; DNA: TGTGCCAGCAGCCCAACTCTCAGGGTAGGTGAGCAGTTCTTC; CDR3: CASSPTLRVGEQFF
J: TRBJ1-1; D: -; V: TRBV11-1; size: -; DNA: TGTGCCAGCAGGGCAGGGAACAGTGAAGCTTTCTTT; CDR3: CASRAGNSEAFF
J: TRBJ2-1; D: TRBD2; V: TRBV27; size: -; DNA: TGTGCCAGCAGTCCTATGGGCGGGAGCGGTTTCGATGAGCAGTTCTTC; CDR3: CASSPMGGSGFDEQFF
J: TRBJ2-3; D: -; V: TRBV7-9; size: -; DNA: TGTGCCAGCAGCTTAGGTTCGGGTGGGAGCGGTGGCACAGATACGCAGTATTTT; CDR3: CASSLGSGGSGGTDTQYF
J: TRBJ2-7; D: -; V: TRBV5-1; size: -; DNA: TGCGCCAGCAGCTTGTGGCAGGGGTCCTACGAGCAGTACTTC; CDR3: CASSLWQGSYEQYF
J: TRBJ2-7; D: -; V: TRBV7-8; size: -; DNA: TGTGCCAGCAGAAATAGTCCAAGCTCCTACGAGCAGTACTTC; CDR3: CASRNSPSSYEQYF
J: TRBJ1-1; D: -; V: TRBV6-6; size: -; DNA: TGTGCCAGCAGTAACGACAGGTCACTGAGCACTGAAGCTTTCTTT; CDR3: CASSNDRSLSTEAFF
J: TRBJ2-5; D: TRBD2; V: TRBV19; size: once; DNA: TGTGCCAGTAGCGGACTAGCGGGCGGGACCCAGTACTTC; CDR3: CASSGLAGGTQYF
J: TRBJ2-2; D: TRBD2; V: TRBV5-6; size: -; DNA: TGTGCCAGCAGCTTGCCTAGCGGGAGGGATCTCACCGGGGAGCTGTTTTTT; CDR3: CASSLPSGRDLTGELFF
J: TRBJ2-3; D: TRBD1; V: TRBV5-1; size: once; DNA: TGCGCCAGCAGCTTGGGGGACCACAGGGGGATAACAGATACGCAGTATTTT; CDR3: CASSLGDHRGITDTQYF
J: TRBJ1-1; D: -; V: TRBV5-1; size: few; DNA: TGCGCCAGCAGCCAAAGCAACACTGAAGCTTTCTTT; CDR3: CASSQSNTEAFF
J: TRBJ2-1; D: -; V: TRBV11-2; size: -; DNA: TGTGCCAGCAGCTTAGATCTCGCAGGGTCCTACAATGAGCAGTTCTTC; CDR3: CASSLDLAGSYNEQFF
J: TRBJ1-2; D: -; V: TRBV9; size: -; DNA: TGTGCCAGCAAATCCCGACCGGGGGGGAACTATGGCTACACCTTC; CDR3: CASKSRPGGNYGYTF
J: TRBJ2-7; D: -; V: TRBV28; size: -; DNA: TGTGCCAGCAGTTATCCTCACGGGAGTCTCCCCTACGAGCAGTACTTC; CDR3: CASSYPHGSLPYEQYF
J: TRBJ2-2; D: TRBD1; V: TRBV18; size: -; DNA: TGTGCCAGCTCACCACTACTGACAGGGACGAACACCGGGGAGCTGTTTTTT; CDR3: CASSPLLTGTNTGELFF
J: TRBJ1-1; D: -; V: TRBV3-1/TRBV3-2; size: -; DNA: TGTGCCAGCAGCCGTTATCGGGGCACTGAAGCTTTCTTT; CDR3: CASSRYRGTEAFF
J: TRBJ1-4; D: -; V: TRBV27; size: -; DNA: TGTGCCAGCAGCGAAACGGGACTGAGTAATGAAAAACTGTTTTTT; CDR3: CASSETGLSNEKLFF
J: TRBJ2-7; D: TRBD1; V: TRBV7-9; size: -; DNA: TGTGCCAGCAGCCCCCTGGGACAGCAGGCTCTCTACGAGCAGTACTTC; CDR3: CASSPLGQQALYEQYF
J: TRBJ2-7; D: -; V: TRBV3-1/TRBV3-2; size: -; DNA: TGTGCCAGCAGCCAAGATCGAGCTAGCGTACGGTACTTC; CDR3: CASSQDRASVRYF